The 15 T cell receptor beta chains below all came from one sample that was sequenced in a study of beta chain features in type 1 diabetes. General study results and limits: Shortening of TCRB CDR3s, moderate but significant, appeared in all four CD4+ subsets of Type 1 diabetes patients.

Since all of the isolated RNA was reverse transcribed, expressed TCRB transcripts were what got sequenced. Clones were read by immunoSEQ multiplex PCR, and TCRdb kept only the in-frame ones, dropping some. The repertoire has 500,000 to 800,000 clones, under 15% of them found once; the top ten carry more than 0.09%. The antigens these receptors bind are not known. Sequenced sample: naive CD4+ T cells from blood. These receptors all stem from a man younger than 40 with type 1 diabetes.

The CDR3 sequence: CASSIEVGNEQFF. CDR3 in DNA: TGTGCCAGTAGTATAGAGGTAGGAAATGAGCAGTTCTTC. The chain links TRBV19 to TRBJ2-1, with D unresolved. This CDR3 spans 13 amino acids. V was trimmed by 0 bases and J by 7 bases, leaving 7 bases between them. The germline V gene has CDR1 LNHDA and CDR2 SQIVND (reference sequence). Filled out from reference TRBV19 and TRBJ2-1, the complete variable domain reads DGGITQSPKYLFRKEGQNVTLSCEQNLNHDAMYWYRQDPGQGLRLIYYSQIVNDFQKGDIAEGYSVSREKKESFPLTVTSAQKNPTAFYLCASSIEVGNEQFFGPGTRLTVL.

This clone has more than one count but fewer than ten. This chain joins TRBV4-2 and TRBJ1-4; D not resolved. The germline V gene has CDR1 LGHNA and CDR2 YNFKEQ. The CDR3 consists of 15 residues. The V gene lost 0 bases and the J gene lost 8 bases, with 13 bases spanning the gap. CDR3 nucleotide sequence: TGTGCCAGCAGCCAAGATTTGGCAGTTAGGGAAAAACTGTTTTTT. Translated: CASSQDLAVREKLFF.

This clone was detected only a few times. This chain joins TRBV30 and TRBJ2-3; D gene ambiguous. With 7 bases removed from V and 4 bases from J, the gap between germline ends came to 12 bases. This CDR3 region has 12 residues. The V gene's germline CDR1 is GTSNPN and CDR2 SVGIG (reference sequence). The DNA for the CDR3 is TGTGCCTTCGGGCTACAATCAGATACGCAGTATTTT. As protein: CAFGLQSDTQYF.

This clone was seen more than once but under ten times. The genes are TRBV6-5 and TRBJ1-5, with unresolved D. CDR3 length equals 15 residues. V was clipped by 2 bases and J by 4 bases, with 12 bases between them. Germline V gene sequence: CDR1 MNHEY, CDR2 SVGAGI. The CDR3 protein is CASSYRSGRNQPQHF. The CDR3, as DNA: TGTGCCAGCAGTTACCGGTCAGGCAGAAATCAGCCCCAGCATTTT.

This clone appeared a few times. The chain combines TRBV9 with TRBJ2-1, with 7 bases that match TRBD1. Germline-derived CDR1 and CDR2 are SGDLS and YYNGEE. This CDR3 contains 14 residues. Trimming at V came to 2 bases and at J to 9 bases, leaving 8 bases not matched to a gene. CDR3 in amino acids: CASSVPDRDSEQFF. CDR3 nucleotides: TGTGCCAGCAGCGTTCCCGACCGGGACAGTGAGCAGTTCTTC.

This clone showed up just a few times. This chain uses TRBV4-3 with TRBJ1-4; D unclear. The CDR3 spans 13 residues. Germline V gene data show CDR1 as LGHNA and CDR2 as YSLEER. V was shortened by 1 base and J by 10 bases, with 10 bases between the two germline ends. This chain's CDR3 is CASSQGVGGKLFF. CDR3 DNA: TGCGCCAGCAGCCAAGGAGTTGGTGGAAAACTGTTTTTT.

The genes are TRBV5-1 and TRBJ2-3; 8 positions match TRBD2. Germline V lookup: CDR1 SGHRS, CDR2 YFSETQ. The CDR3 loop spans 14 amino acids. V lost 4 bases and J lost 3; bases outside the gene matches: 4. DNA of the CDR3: TGCGCCAGCAGCCCAACTAGCGGAACAGATACGCAGTATTTT. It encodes CASSPTSGTDTQYF.

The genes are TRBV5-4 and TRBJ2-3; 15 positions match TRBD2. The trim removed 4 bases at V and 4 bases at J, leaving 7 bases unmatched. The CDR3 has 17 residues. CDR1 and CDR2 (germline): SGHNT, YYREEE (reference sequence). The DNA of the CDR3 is TGTGCCAGCAGCACCGGGACTAGCGGGGGGTATTCAGATACGCAGTATTTT. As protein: CASSTGTSGGYSDTQYF.

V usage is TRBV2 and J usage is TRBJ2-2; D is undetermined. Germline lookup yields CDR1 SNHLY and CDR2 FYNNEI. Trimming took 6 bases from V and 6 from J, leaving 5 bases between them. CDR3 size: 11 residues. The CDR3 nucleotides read TGTGCCAGCAGCCGGTCCGGGGAGCTGTTTTTT. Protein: CASSRSGELFF. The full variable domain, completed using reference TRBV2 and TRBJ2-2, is EPEVTQTPSHQVTQMGQEVILRCVPISNHLYFYWYRQILGQKVEFLVSFYNNEISEKSEIFDDQFSVERPDGSNFTLKIRSTKLEDSAMYFCASSRSGELFFGEGSRLTVL.

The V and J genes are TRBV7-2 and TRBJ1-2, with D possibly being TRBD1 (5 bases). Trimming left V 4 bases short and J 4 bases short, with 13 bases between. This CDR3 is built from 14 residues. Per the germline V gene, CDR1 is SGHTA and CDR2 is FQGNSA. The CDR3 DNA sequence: TGTGCCAGCAGCTCAGCGGGACTAATCTATGGCTACACCTTC. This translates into CASSSAGLIYGYTF.

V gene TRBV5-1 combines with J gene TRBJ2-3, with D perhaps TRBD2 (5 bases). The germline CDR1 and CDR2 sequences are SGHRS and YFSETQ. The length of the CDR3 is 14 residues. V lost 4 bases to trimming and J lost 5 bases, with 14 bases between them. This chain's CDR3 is CASSRFLGEDTQYF. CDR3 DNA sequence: TGCGCCAGCAGCAGGTTCTTGGGAGAAGATACGCAGTATTTT.

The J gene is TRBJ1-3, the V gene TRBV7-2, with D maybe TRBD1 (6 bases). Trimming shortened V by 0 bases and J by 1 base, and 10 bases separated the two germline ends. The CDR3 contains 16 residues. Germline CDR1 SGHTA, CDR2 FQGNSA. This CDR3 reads CASSLASGASGNTIYF. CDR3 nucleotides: TGTGCCAGCAGCTTAGCGTCAGGGGCTTCTGGAAACACCATATATTTT.

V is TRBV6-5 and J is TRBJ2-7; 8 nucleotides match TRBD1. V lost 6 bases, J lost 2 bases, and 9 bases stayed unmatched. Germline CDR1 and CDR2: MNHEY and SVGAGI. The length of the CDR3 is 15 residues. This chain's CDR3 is CASSTGGTFAYEQYF. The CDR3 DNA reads TGTGCCAGCAGCACAGGGGGGACTTTCGCCTACGAGCAGTACTTC.

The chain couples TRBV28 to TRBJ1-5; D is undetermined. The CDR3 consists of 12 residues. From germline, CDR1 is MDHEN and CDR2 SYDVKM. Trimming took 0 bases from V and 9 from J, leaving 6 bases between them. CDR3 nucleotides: TGTGCCAGCAGTTTATGGTCCGGGCCCCAGCATTTT. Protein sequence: CASSLWSGPQHF.

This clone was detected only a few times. The CDR3: CASSWDRGTDTQYF. CDR3 in DNA: TGTGCCAGCAGCTGGGACAGGGGGACAGATACGCAGTATTTT. This chain joins TRBV11-2 and TRBJ2-3; the match to TRBD1 covers 11 bases. The CDR3 length is 14 residues. From germline, CDR1 is SGHAT and CDR2 FQNNGV. The V gene end was trimmed by 4 bases and the J gene end by 3 bases; junction bases not matched to a gene: 0.